A single T cell receptor beta chain is shown here with its context. Its antigen is unidentified. Germline and junction disagree at one end, which may indicate a read error. The data were obtained in a study of Ad26.COV2.S vaccination and SARS-CoV-2 variants. Turning to the study itself: Each vaccinee took Ad26.COV2.S intramuscularly, once or twice 56 days apart. Study-wide findings and caveats: Non-spike TCR breadth showed similarity between vaccine and placebo recipients. It was vaccine recipients, not placebo recipients, who had the higher spike-specific TCR breadth.

The CDR3 length is 18 residues. CDR1 and CDR2 from the germline V gene are SSHAT and FNYEAQ (reference sequence). Treatment indicated: around 19 received Ad26.COV2.S at low or high dose, single or two shots; several received placebo; per-sample allocation not given. Samples were taken on day 63 after the first vaccine or placebo injection. Method: immunoSEQ multiplex PCR; TCRdb's copy keeps in-frame clones and lacks some. The data hold 300,000 to 400,000 clones, with about 86% observed a single time. The clonotype originates from a person between 18 and 65 years old who received the Ad26.COV2.S COVID-19 vaccine or a placebo. This specimen consisted of peripheral blood, obtained in a trial of Ad26.COV2.S vaccine versus placebo. The chain links TRBV7-7 to TRBJ2-1, with D tentatively TRBD1 (6 bases). The CDR3 is CASSLNPTGKSSYNEQFF. The CDR3 DNA reads TGTGCTAGCAGCTTAAATCCGACAGGTAAAAGCTCCTACAATGAGCAGTTCTTC.